These T cell receptor beta chains were read from a single sample in a study of T cell responses to AZD1222 COVID-19 vaccine. Here immunoSEQ multiplex PCR was the method, and the copy in TCRdb shows in-frame clones only, minus some. The data contain around 120,000 clones, roughly 84% of them singletons. The sample was peripheral blood, taken on day 0 of AZD1222 vaccination. Every receptor here comes from an adult in good health. CDR3s include the opening cysteine and the closing phenylalanine or tryptophan. The D gene is left open where the match is weak. Clone size appears in some rows only: once, few, many, or a class for an expanded clone.

V gene	CDR3 length	clone size	J gene	D gene	CDR3 protein	CDR3 DNA
TRBV20-1	11	.	TRBJ1-5	TRBD1	CSEGAGQPQHF	TGCAGTGAGGGGGCAGGTCAGCCCCAGCATTTT
TRBV4-2	15	.	TRBJ2-1	TRBD2	CASSQGSGEDNEQFF	TGTGCCAGCAGCCAAGGCAGCGGGGAGGACAATGAGCAGTTCTTC
TRBV3-1/TRBV3-2	14	.	TRBJ2-7	TRBD2	CASSLGTSGGEQYF	TGTGCCAGCAGCCTTGGGACTAGCGGGGGCGAGCAGTACTTC
TRBV5-1	13	once	TRBJ2-7	TRBD1	CASSLTGGYEQYF	TGCGCCAGCAGCCTTACAGGGGGCTACGAGCAGTACTTC
TRBV7-9	15	.	TRBJ1-1	.	CASSLGLGVGTEAFF	TGTGCCAGCAGCTTAGGCCTCGGGGTGGGCACTGAAGCTTTCTTT
TRBV18	17	.	TRBJ2-2	TRBD1	CASSPRGHSANTGELFF	TGTGCCAGCTCACCCAGGGGGCATTCAGCGAACACCGGGGAGCTGTTTTTT
TRBV5-5	16	.	TRBJ1-6	.	CASSLAGDAYNSPLHF	TGTGCCAGCAGCTTGGCCGGGGACGCCTATAATTCACCCCTCCACTTT
TRBV3-1/TRBV3-2	19	.	TRBJ2-6	TRBD1	CASSQPRQGESSGANVLTF	TGTGCCAGCAGCCAGCCTAGACAGGGTGAGAGCTCTGGGGCCAACGTCCTGACTTTC
TRBV3-1/TRBV3-2	20	.	TRBJ1-5	.	CASSPFNLGASVFSNQPQHF	TGTGCCAGCAGCCCTTTTAACCTGGGGGCGTCAGTTTTTAGCAATCAGCCCCAGCATTTT
TRBV5-4	16	.	TRBJ2-7	.	CASSSSRDTYSYEQYF	TGTGCCAGCAGCTCCTCCCGGGACACCTACTCCTACGAGCAGTACTTC
TRBV9	14	.	TRBJ1-6	.	CASSVGGSNSPLHF	TGTGCCAGCAGCGTAGGAGGGTCCAATTCACCCCTCCACTTT
TRBV23-1	18	.	TRBJ2-7	.	CASSQSGQGDQISYEQYF	TGCGCCAGCAGTCAATCGGGGCAGGGTGACCAAATATCCTACGAGCAGTACTTC
TRBV6-5	14	.	TRBJ1-1	TRBD1	CASSQQGAGTEAFF	TGTGCCAGCAGCCAACAGGGGGCAGGCACTGAAGCTTTCTTT
TRBV24-1	15	.	TRBJ2-2	.	CATSDHRVDTGELFF	TGTGCCACCAGTGATCACAGGGTCGATACCGGGGAGCTGTTTTTT
TRBV19	11	.	TRBJ1-1	.	CASSMGTEAFF	TGTGCCAGTAGTATGGGAACTGAAGCTTTCTTT
TRBV5-1	20	.	TRBJ2-2	TRBD2	CASSILFPGTSGGRSGELFF	TGCGCCAGCAGCATACTTTTCCCCGGGACTAGCGGGGGCAGGTCCGGGGAGCTGTTTTTT
TRBV6-2/TRBV6-3	19	.	TRBJ2-6	TRBD1	CASSYSARGRFSGANVLTF	TGTGCCAGCAGTTACTCGGCCAGGGGGCGATTCTCTGGGGCCAACGTCCTGACTTTC
TRBV5-4	16	.	TRBJ2-5	.	CASSAGTKDAGETQYF	TGTGCCAGCAGCGCCGGGACAAAGGATGCAGGCGAGACCCAGTACTTC
TRBV7-8	14	once	TRBJ1-6	.	CASSQDYRGSPLHF	TGTGCCAGCAGCCAGGATTACAGAGGGTCACCCCTCCACTTT
TRBV4-1	17	.	TRBJ2-5	TRBD2	CASSQILAGGPRETQYF	TGCGCCAGCAGCCAGATACTAGCGGGGGGGCCTCGAGAGACCCAGTACTTC
TRBV20-1	11	once	TRBJ2-1	.	CSAGGHNEQFF	TGCAGTGCGGGGGGACACAATGAGCAGTTCTTC
TRBV5-5	18	.	TRBJ2-6	.	CASSLVWTAGSGANVLTF	TGTGCCAGCAGCTTGGTGTGGACAGCAGGCTCTGGGGCCAACGTCCTGACTTTC
TRBV9	15	.	TRBJ2-1	.	CASSVASVDSVQQFF	TGTGCCAGCAGCGTAGCTTCTGTTGACAGCGTCCAGCAGTTCTTC
TRBV7-2	14	.	TRBJ1-2	.	CASSLATQVYGYTF	TGTGCCAGCAGCTTAGCGACTCAGGTCTATGGCTACACCTTC
TRBV6-6	12	.	TRBJ2-7	.	CATARSAYEQYF	TGTGCCACCGCAAGGTCCGCCTACGAGCAGTACTTC
TRBV5-1	14	.	TRBJ2-2	TRBD1	CASSSGQGPGELFF	TGCGCCAGCAGCTCGGGACAGGGACCCGGGGAGCTGTTTTTT
TRBV5-1	14	.	TRBJ2-4	.	CASSLAQGSNIQYF	TGCGCCAGCAGCTTGGCCCAGGGGTCCAACATTCAGTACTTC
TRBV19	13	.	TRBJ1-1	.	CASTPGVDTEAFF	TGTGCCAGTACCCCGGGGGTCGACACTGAAGCTTTCTTT
TRBV10-1	16	.	TRBJ2-5	.	CASRPSRRMGEETQYF	TGCGCCAGCAGGCCGTCGCGTCGCATGGGGGAAGAGACCCAGTACTTC
TRBV6-5	15	.	TRBJ2-3	TRBD2	CASSFSGGTTDTQYF	TGTGCCAGCAGCTTTAGCGGGGGGACCACAGATACGCAGTATTTT
TRBV7-2	17	.	TRBJ1-6	.	CASSLGGGGGNNSPLHF	TGTGCCAGCAGCTTAGGAGGGGGGGGTGGGAATAATTCACCCCTCCACTTT
TRBV9	16	.	TRBJ2-7	TRBD1	CASSVGGQGLSYEQYF	TGTGCCAGCAGCGTAGGTGGACAGGGGTTGTCCTACGAGCAGTACTTC
TRBV5-8	16	.	TRBJ2-7	.	CASSLRTGGAGYEQYF	TGTGCCAGCAGCCTCAGGACTGGGGGAGCGGGCTACGAGCAGTACTTC
TRBV11-2	14	.	TRBJ2-7	.	CASSLDPGAYEQYF	TGTGCCAGCAGCTTAGATCCCGGAGCCTACGAGCAGTACTTC
TRBV13	13	.	TRBJ1-2	TRBD1	CASSQGANYGYTF	TGTGCCAGCAGCCAGGGGGCTAACTATGGCTACACCTTC
TRBV27	19	few	TRBJ1-6	TRBD1	CASSLYGFAGGSYNSPLHF	TGTGCCAGCAGTCTCTACGGCTTCGCAGGGGGGTCCTATAATTCACCCCTCCACTTT
TRBV30	16	.	TRBJ2-1	.	CAWSVSWGISYNEQFF	TGTGCCTGGAGTGTAAGTTGGGGAATCTCCTACAATGAGCAGTTCTTC
TRBV4-3	15	.	TRBJ1-1	.	CASSQTDRRYTEAFF	TGCGCCAGCAGCCAGACCGACAGGCGATACACTGAAGCTTTCTTT
TRBV12-3/TRBV12-4	13	.	TRBJ2-1	.	CASRLNRVNEQFF	TGTGCCAGCAGACTCAACAGGGTCAATGAGCAGTTCTTC
TRBV19	14	.	TRBJ1-6	.	CASSIQGTNSPLHF	TGTGCCAGTAGTATCCAGGGGACAAATTCACCCCTCCACTTT
TRBV21-1	13	.	TRBJ2-7	.	CASTILGAYEQYF	TGTGCCAGCACCATCCTGGGAGCCTACGAGCAGTACTTC
TRBV24-1	13	.	TRBJ2-5	TRBD1	CATSADRVETQYF	TGTGCCACCAGTGCGGACAGGGTAGAGACCCAGTACTTC
TRBV29-1	13	.	TRBJ1-1	.	CSVRGLMNTEAFF	TGCAGCGTTCGCGGCCTCATGAACACTGAAGCTTTCTTT